Shown below are 31 T cell receptor beta chains from a single sample sequenced in a study of type 1 regulatory T cells. TCRdb analysed the reads with MiXCR anew, one entry per CDR3 protein. Here the sample spans about 100,000 distinct CDR3 sequences, around 30% being singletons. The material sequenced was CD4+ T cells, either the whole sample or a sorted fraction (not recorded which). Receptors were obtained from a human donor in good health.

The chain joins TRBV6-5 to TRBJ2-3; D may match TRBD1 or TRBD2 (6 bases each). The V gene lost 6 bases and the J gene lost 2 bases, with 15 bases spanning the gap. Germline V lookup: CDR1 MNHEY, CDR2 SVGAGI. This CDR3 comprises 15 residues. CDR3: CASRHWGADTDTQYF. CDR3 in DNA: TGTGCCAGCAGACACTGGGGGGCGGACACAGATACGCAGTATTTT.

This chain joins TRBV6-4 and TRBJ2-1; D is unresolved. The V gene lost 4 bases and the J gene lost 5 bases, with 3 bases spanning the gap. CDR1 is MRHNA, CDR2 SNTAGT, per germline. The CDR3 loop spans 11 amino acids. CDR3 amino acids: CASSGDNEQFF. The CDR3 DNA is TGTGCCAGCAGTGGAGACAATGAGCAGTTCTTC.

Worth noting for this clonotype: One junction end does not reproduce the germline sequence, and a read error may be involved. The chain has TRBV11-2 and TRBJ2-1; 8 bases agree with TRBD1. CDR3 length: 14 amino acids. Germline V lookup: CDR1 SGHAT, CDR2 FQNNGV. As DNA, the CDR3 is TGTGCCAGCAGCCCTCGGACAGGGTACAGTGAGCAGTTCTTC. Its translation is CASSPRTGYSEQFF.

The J gene is TRBJ2-7, the V gene TRBV28, with a possible D match to TRBD1 (5 bases). From germline, CDR1 is MDHEN and CDR2 SYDVKM. V shed 6 bases and J shed 3 bases, with 12 bases lying between them. This CDR3 region has 13 residues. CDR3 protein: CASRGTGVYEQYF. In nucleotides, the CDR3 is TGTGCCAGCAGGGGAACAGGAGTCTACGAGCAGTACTTC.

The chain uses TRBV3-1 and TRBJ2-1; unclear D gene. Germline V gene data show CDR1 as LGHDT and CDR2 as YNNKEL (reference sequence). The CDR3 is 11 amino acids. Between the trimmed V and J ends, which lost 2 bases and 8 bases, there was a span of 4 bases. CDR3: CASSQFDEQFF. The CDR3 DNA sequence: TGTGCCAGCAGCCAATTCGATGAGCAGTTCTTC.

In DNA, the CDR3 is TGTGCCAGCAGTTTAAGGTTATCCCGCGAGACCCAGTACTTC. Its translation: CASSLRLSRETQYF. J is TRBJ2-5 and V is TRBV12-3 or TRBV12-4; no clear D gene. With 2 bases removed from V and 5 bases from J, the gap between germline ends came to 12 bases. There are 14 residues in the CDR3.

This clonotype was seen a single time. The chain couples TRBV20-1 to TRBJ2-3; 7 bases line up with TRBD2. The CDR3 spans 13 residues. CDR1 DFQATT and CDR2 SNEGSKA come from the germline V gene (reference sequence). Trimming removed 3 bases from V and 6 bases from J; junction bases left unmatched: 6. The CDR3 here is CSASMGTTDTQYF. The CDR3 nucleotides read TGCAGTGCTAGTATGGGGACTACCGATACGCAGTATTTT.

This clonotype was seen more than once but under ten times. The chain couples TRBV27 to TRBJ1-5; TRBD1 matches at 7 bases. The CDR3 covers 18 residues. Germline V gene data show CDR1 as MNHEY and CDR2 as SMNVEV (reference sequence). V was pared by 3 bases and J by 2 bases, with 13 bases of the junction left unmatched. CDR3 in DNA: TGTGCCAGCAGTTTGCTTGGACCGGGTCAGGGGGGCAATCAGCCCCAGCATTTT. Its translation: CASSLLGPGQGGNQPQHF.

This clonotype has just a few counts. The rearrangement joins TRBV29-1 to TRBJ2-7, with 8 bases matching TRBD2. The germline CDR1 and CDR2 sequences are SQVTM and ANQGSEA. V shed 7 bases and J 1 base; nucleotides not matched to a gene: 0. This CDR3 contains 11 residues. The CDR3 nucleotides are TGCAGCGGCGGGGGGTCCTACGAGCAGTACTTC. Residues: CSGGGSYEQYF.

This clonotype showed up just a few times. The rearrangement uses TRBV29-1 and TRBJ2-5, with D perhaps TRBD1 or TRBD2 (5 bases each). CDR3 length: 13 residues. The germline V and J ends were trimmed by 2 bases and 5 bases, with 12 bases remaining between them. The V gene's germline CDR1 is SQVTM and CDR2 ANQGSEA. The CDR3 loop is CSVERDLVETQYF. The CDR3, as DNA: TGCAGCGTTGAACGGGACCTCGTGGAGACCCAGTACTTC.

The V call is TRBV28, the J call TRBJ1-5, with a possible D match to TRBD1 (6 bases). The CDR3 spans 17 residues. The ends were cut back, 10 bases at V and 5 bases at J, with 27 bases in the middle. The germline CDR1 and CDR2 sequences are MDHEN and SYDVKM. The CDR3 DNA reads as TGTGCCACAGACTCGCAGGGGCCATTTTTCCCCTATCAGCCCCAGCATTTT. Residues: CATDSQGPFFPYQPQHF.

The CDR3 nucleotides read TGTGCCAGCAACTCTCGGACTAGCTCAGATACGCAGTATTTT. It specifies CASNSRTSSDTQYF. V and J are TRBV7-2 and TRBJ2-3, with 8 bases that match TRBD2. The V and J ends lost 7 bases and 4 bases, in that order; junction bases with no gene match: 7. There are 14 residues in the CDR3. Germline V gene sequence: CDR1 SGHTA, CDR2 FQGNSA.

This clonotype was seen more than once but under ten times. The genes are TRBV29-1 and TRBJ1-1; D remains ambiguous. There are 17 residues in the CDR3. V was shortened by 6 bases and J by 4 bases, with 27 bases between the two germline ends. Germline V gene sequence: CDR1 SQVTM, CDR2 ANQGSEA. CDR3 sequence reads: CSVPQSVYGGSTTEAFF. The CDR3 DNA follows: TGCAGCGTCCCTCAGTCCGTATATGGAGGGAGTACCACTGAAGCTTTCTTT.

This clonotype was seen a single time. V gene TRBV3-1 combines with J gene TRBJ2-3; TRBD2 aligns across 7 bases. The CDR3 spans 13 residues. Germline CDR1 is LGHDT and CDR2 is YNNKEL (reference sequence). After removal of 1 base from V and 5 bases from J, the junction contained 0 bases not matched to a gene. Written as DNA, the CDR3 is TGTGCCAGCAGCCAAGGGACTAGAGATACGCAGTATTTT. Its protein is CASSQGTRDTQYF.

V is TRBV20-1 and J is TRBJ1-6, with D uncertain. From germline, CDR1 is DFQATT and CDR2 SNEGSKA (reference sequence). This CDR3 is 15 amino acids long. Deletions cut 6 bases from V and 0 bases from J, with 12 bases between. The CDR3, as DNA: TGCAGTGCCGCGAAGGAGACCTCCTATAATTCACCCCTCCACTTT. It yields the protein CSAAKETSYNSPLHF.

Note on this clonotype: One end of the junction is discordant with germline, which a read error may explain. This sequence joins TRBV6-1 and TRBJ1-2; a weak D match, TRBD1 (5 bases). Looked up from germline, CDR1 is MNHNS and CDR2 is SASEGT. The CDR3 extends over 14 amino acids. In DNA form, the CDR3 reads TGTGTCAGCAGTGAGGGGCGACGGCATGATGGCTACACCTTC. It yields the protein CVSSEGRRHDGYTF.

CDR3 in amino acids: CASSKGQGLGDEQYF. CDR3 coding DNA: TGCGCCAGCAGCAAAGGACAGGGCTTGGGTGACGAGCAGTACTTC. The chain employs TRBV5-1 and TRBJ2-7; TRBD1 agrees at 8 bases. This CDR3 is 15 amino acids long. Trimming at V came to 4 bases and at J to 5 bases, leaving 11 bases not matched to a gene. Germline CDR1 and CDR2: SGHRS and YFSETQ.

The chain is built from TRBV3-1 and TRBJ1-1; 8 positions agree with TRBD1. Germline CDR1 LGHDT, CDR2 YNNKEL (reference sequence). The V and J ends lost 4 bases and 6 bases, in that order; junction bases with no gene match: 10. This CDR3 is 15 amino acids long. CDR3 sequence reads: CASSPRQGPGAEAFF. In DNA form, the CDR3 reads TGTGCCAGCAGCCCAAGACAGGGGCCTGGTGCTGAAGCTTTCTTT.

The chain combines TRBV20-1 with TRBJ1-1; 8 nucleotides agree with TRBD1. Germline CDR1 and CDR2: DFQATT and SNEGSKA (reference sequence). The CDR3 runs 13 residues. Trimming removed 6 bases from V and 5 bases from J; junction bases left unmatched: 8. The chain's CDR3 is CSAPRTGSTEAFF. The CDR3 coding sequence is TGCAGTGCCCCAAGGACAGGGTCAACTGAAGCTTTCTTT.

The chain links TRBV25-1 to TRBJ2-2; the match to TRBD2 covers 10 bases. The length of the CDR3 is 16 residues. V gave up 0 bases and J gave up 8 bases; unmatched junction bases: 6. Germline V CDR1 and CDR2: MGHDK, SYGVNS. CDR3 coding DNA: TGTGCCAGCAGTGAATATCGGCTAGCGGGAGTGGGGGAGCTGTTTTTT. It encodes CASSEYRLAGVGELFF.

The J gene is TRBJ2-5, the V gene TRBV20-1; the D is unclear. V lost 4 bases and J 6 bases, leaving 18 bases between the germline ends. The CDR3 is made up of 14 amino acids. CDR1 is DFQATT and CDR2 is SNEGSKA in the germline V gene (reference sequence). The CDR3, as DNA: TGCAGTGCTACACCCTCGCAGGTTGGAAAGACCCAGTACTTC. Protein product: CSATPSQVGKTQYF.

Turning to this clonotype: No conserved phenylalanine or tryptophan is present at the end of the CDR3, so a read error is the likely explanation. The chain couples TRBV5-4 to TRBJ2-3; D possibly corresponds to TRBD1 (6 bases). The CDR3 has 15 amino acids. V was cut by 6 bases and J by 2 bases, with 16 bases left in between. The germline V gene encodes CDR1 SGHNT and CDR2 YYREEE (reference sequence). CDR3 DNA sequence: TGTGCCAGCAAGACCTCGACAGGTTACACAGATACGCAGTATCTT. Translating it yields CASKTSTGYTDTQYL.

In this sample, this clonotype turned up a few times. The V and J genes are TRBV4-2 and TRBJ1-1; 8 nucleotides match TRBD1. The CDR3 has 13 amino acids. Trimming at V came to 8 bases and at J to 4 bases, leaving 6 bases not matched to a gene. The V gene's germline CDR1 is LGHNA and CDR2 YNFKEQ. The CDR3 loop reads CASDNRGGTEAFF. CDR3 coding DNA: TGTGCCAGCGACAACAGGGGGGGCACTGAAGCTTTCTTT.

The chain carries TRBV4-1 and TRBJ2-3, with D perhaps matching TRBD2 (6 bases). Germline values: CDR1 MGHRA, CDR2 YSYEKL. Trimming cost V 8 bases and J 0 bases, with 18 bases left between them. This CDR3 is built from 16 residues. CDR3 DNA sequence: TGCGCCAGCGCACTTACACTGGGGACTAGCACAGATACGCAGTATTTT. It specifies CASALTLGTSTDTQYF.

V is TRBV28 and J is TRBJ1-3; no firm D call. The germline CDR1 and CDR2 sequences are MDHEN and SYDVKM. V lost 5 bases and J 2 bases, leaving 10 bases between the germline ends. The CDR3 consists of 14 residues. Here the CDR3 reads CASSPSGTGNTIYF. The DNA of the CDR3 is TGTGCCAGCAGTCCGTCGGGAACTGGAAACACCATATATTTT. The whole variable domain, filled in from reference TRBV28 and TRBJ1-3, reads DVKVTQSSRYLVKRTGEKVFLECVQDMDHENMFWYRQDPGLGLRLIYFSYDVKMKEKGDIPEGYSVSREKKERFSLILESASTNQTSMYLCASSPSGTGNTIYFGEGSWLTVV.

As concerns this clonotype: The junction departs from the called germline gene at one end, perhaps through a read error. V usage is TRBV27 and J usage is TRBJ2-1; D may be TRBD2 (5 bases). The germline CDR1 and CDR2 sequences are MNHEY and SMNVEV (reference sequence). This CDR3 region has 15 residues. The CDR3 DNA reads TGTGCCAGCGGTTTAGCGTCTAGCTCCTACAATGAGCAGTTCTTC. It specifies CASGLASSSYNEQFF.

The V and J genes are TRBV24-1 and TRBJ2-5; D not certain. Between the trimmed V and J ends, which lost 9 bases and 3 bases, there was a span of 16 bases. CDR1 and CDR2 from the germline V gene are KGHDR and SFDVKD. The CDR3 is 14 residues long. The CDR3 nucleotides are TGTGCCACCGGCCATCCGAGTTTCGAAGAGACCCAGTACTTC. Its protein product is CATGHPSFEETQYF.

V and J are TRBV4-1 and TRBJ2-3, with a tentative D call TRBD1 (6 bases). V gave up 0 bases and J gave up 0 bases, with 16 bases separating them. Germline V lookup: CDR1 MGHRA, CDR2 YSYEKL. The CDR3 has 18 residues. CDR3: CASSQDLGAQGSTDTQYF. The CDR3 coding sequence is TGCGCCAGCAGCCAAGACTTGGGGGCACAAGGAAGCACAGATACGCAGTATTTT.

The chain carries TRBV12-3 or TRBV12-4 and TRBJ2-5; 9 positions agree with TRBD1. This CDR3 has 14 residues. J gave up 2 bases and V 6 bases, and 4 bases lay outside the gene matches. The CDR3 DNA reads TGTGCCAGCAGCCGGGACAGGGTACAAGAGACCCAGTACTTC. Translated: CASSRDRVQETQYF.

This clonotype appeared many times. J is TRBJ2-3 and V is TRBV20-1; D assignment may be TRBD1 or TRBD2 (5 bases each). Germline V gene lookup returns CDR1 DFQATT and CDR2 SNEGSKA (reference sequence). The ends were cut back, 6 bases at V and 2 bases at J, with 12 bases in the middle. The CDR3 sequence is 13 residues long. The DNA for the CDR3 is TGCAGTGCCGAGGGACCATACACAGATACGCAGTATTTT. Its protein is CSAEGPYTDTQYF.

This clonotype was seen more than once but under ten times. CDR3 residues: CASSLDRTRTEAFF. The DNA of the CDR3 is TGTGCCAGCAGCTTAGACAGGACCCGGACTGAAGCTTTCTTT. J is TRBJ1-1 and V is TRBV7-3; D possibly corresponds to TRBD1 (6 bases). In germline, CDR1 is SGHTA, CDR2 FQGTGA. V was trimmed by 2 bases and J by 5 bases, leaving 12 bases between them. The CDR3 covers 14 residues.